A selection of T cell receptor beta chains follows, all from one sample in a study of blood T cells in healthy people across ages. TCRdb re-analysed the 5' RACE reads in MiXCR, keeping a single row per CDR3 protein. This repertoire shows 1 million to 1.2 million distinct CDR3 sequences, about two fifths found once; its top ten account for around 13%. Material for sequencing was blood. All receptors come from a man younger than 35 in good health. CDR3s include the opening cysteine and the closing phenylalanine or tryptophan. A D gene is named only where the DNA matches it firmly. Not every row has a clone size; where given, it reads once, few, many or a size class.

abundance	j_gene	v_gene	d_gene	CDR3nt	CDR3aa
once	TRBJ2-1	TRBV5-4	-	TGTGCCAGCAGCTTGGCGGGACTTACGACTCAGAATGAGCAGTTCTTC	CASSLAGLTTQNEQFF
-	TRBJ1-1	TRBV18	-	TGTGCCAGCTCACCGGACACCGACACTGAAGCTTTCTTT	CASSPDTDTEAFF
few	TRBJ2-3	TRBV24-1	TRBD2	TGTGCCACCAGTGTTCGGGGACTCCCGACTAGCCCAGATACGCAGTATTTT	CATSVRGLPTSPDTQYF
-	TRBJ1-1	TRBV21-1	-	TGTGCCAGCAGCAAAGGTTCCGCCGGGGAAGAGGACACTGAAGCTTTCTTT	CASSKGSAGEEDTEAFF
-	TRBJ1-4	TRBV7-2	TRBD1	TGTGCCAGCAGCACGCGACAGGGTCTTGAAAAACTGTTTTTT	CASSTRQGLEKLFF
-	TRBJ2-2	TRBV7-9	-	TGTGCCAGCCTCGCTTCCGGGGAGCTGTTTTTT	CASLASGELFF
few	TRBJ1-1	TRBV2	-	TGTGCCAGCCTCTCTACACCGAACACTGAAGCTTTCTTT	CASLSTPNTEAFF
-	TRBJ2-7	TRBV7-9	-	TGTGCCAGCAGCTACGGACAGTCTTTTTACTACGAGCAGTACTTC	CASSYGQSFYYEQYF
-	TRBJ2-1	TRBV10-3	-	TGTGCCATCAGTGAGTCAATAGGGGGTTCCTCCTACAATGAGCAGTTCTTC	CAISESIGGSSYNEQFF
few	TRBJ1-1	TRBV6-5	-	TGTGCCAGTATGATGGGGCAGAGAGCTTTCTTT	CASMMGQRAFF
few	TRBJ2-7	TRBV6-2/TRBV6-3	-	TGTGCCAGCAGTTACTCTGTCTCGAGCTCCTACAATGAGCAGTACTTC	CASSYSVSSSYNEQYF
few	TRBJ1-3	TRBV14	-	TGTGCCAGCAGCCGTTACTCTGGAAACACCATATATTTT	CASSRYSGNTIYF
-	TRBJ2-3	TRBV29-1	-	TGCAGCGTTGATATCCCCCGGGGGATAGTTTCAGATACGCAGTATTTT	CSVDIPRGIVSDTQYF